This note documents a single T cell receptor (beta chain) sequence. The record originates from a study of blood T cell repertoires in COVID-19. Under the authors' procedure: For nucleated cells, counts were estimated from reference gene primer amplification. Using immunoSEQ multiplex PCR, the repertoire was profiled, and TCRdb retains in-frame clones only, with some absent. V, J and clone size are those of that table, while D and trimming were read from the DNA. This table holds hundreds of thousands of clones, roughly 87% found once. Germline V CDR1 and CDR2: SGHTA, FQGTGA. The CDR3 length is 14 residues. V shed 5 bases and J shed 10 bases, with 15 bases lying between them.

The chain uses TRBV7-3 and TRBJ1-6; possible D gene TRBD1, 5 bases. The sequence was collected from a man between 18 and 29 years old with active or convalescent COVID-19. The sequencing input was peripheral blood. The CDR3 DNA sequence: TGTGCCAGCAGCCGGGGGAGAGAAGGCTCACCCCTCCACTTT. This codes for CASSRGREGSPLHF.